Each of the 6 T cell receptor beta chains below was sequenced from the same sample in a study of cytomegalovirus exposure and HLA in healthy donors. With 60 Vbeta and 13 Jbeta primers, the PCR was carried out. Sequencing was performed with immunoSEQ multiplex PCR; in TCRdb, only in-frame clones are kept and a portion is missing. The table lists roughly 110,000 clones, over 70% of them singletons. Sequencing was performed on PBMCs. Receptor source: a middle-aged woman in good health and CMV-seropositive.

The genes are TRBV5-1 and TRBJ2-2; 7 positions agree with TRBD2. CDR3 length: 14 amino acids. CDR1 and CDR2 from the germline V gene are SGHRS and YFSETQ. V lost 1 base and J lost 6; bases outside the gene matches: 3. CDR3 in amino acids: CASSLRLAAGELFF. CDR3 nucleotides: TGCGCCAGCAGCTTGCGGCTAGCGGCCGGGGAGCTGTTTTTT.

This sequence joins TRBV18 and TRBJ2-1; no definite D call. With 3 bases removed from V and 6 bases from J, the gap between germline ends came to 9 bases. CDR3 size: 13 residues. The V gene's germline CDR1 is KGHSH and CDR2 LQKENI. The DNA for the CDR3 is TGTGCCAGCTCACCGGCACCCCCCAATGAGCAGTTCTTC. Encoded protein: CASSPAPPNEQFF.

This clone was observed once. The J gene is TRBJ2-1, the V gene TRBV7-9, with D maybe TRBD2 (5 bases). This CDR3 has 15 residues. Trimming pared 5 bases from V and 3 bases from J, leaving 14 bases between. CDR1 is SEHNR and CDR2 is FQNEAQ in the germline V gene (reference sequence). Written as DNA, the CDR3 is TGTGCCAGCAGCGCCCGGGATAGAAACTACAATGAGCAGTTCTTC. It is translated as CASSARDRNYNEQFF.

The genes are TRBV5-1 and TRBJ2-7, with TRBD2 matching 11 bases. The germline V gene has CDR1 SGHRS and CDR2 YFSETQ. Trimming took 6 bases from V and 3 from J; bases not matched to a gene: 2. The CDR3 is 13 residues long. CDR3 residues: CASKLAGDYEQYF. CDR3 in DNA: TGCGCCAGCAAACTAGCGGGAGACTACGAGCAGTACTTC.

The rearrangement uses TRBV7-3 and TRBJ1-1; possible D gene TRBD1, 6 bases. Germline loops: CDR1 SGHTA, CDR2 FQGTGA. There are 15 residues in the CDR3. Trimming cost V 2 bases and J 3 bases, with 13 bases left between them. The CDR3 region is CASSLQGTKDTEAFF. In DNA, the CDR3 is TGTGCCAGCAGCTTACAAGGGACAAAGGACACTGAAGCTTTCTTT. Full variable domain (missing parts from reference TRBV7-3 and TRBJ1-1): GAGVSQTPSNKVTEKGKYVELRCDPISGHTALYWYRQSLGQGPEFLIYFQGTGAADDSGLPNDRFFAVRPEGSVSTLKIQRTERGDSAVYLCASSLQGTKDTEAFFGQGTRLTVV.

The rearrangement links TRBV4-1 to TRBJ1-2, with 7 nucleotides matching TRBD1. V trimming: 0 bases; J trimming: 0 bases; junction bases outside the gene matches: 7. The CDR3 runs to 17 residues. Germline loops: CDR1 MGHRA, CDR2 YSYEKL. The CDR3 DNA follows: TGCGCCAGCAGCCAAGATGGGGTAGGGGGCACTAACTATGGCTACACCTTC. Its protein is CASSQDGVGGTNYGYTF.